Below are 18 T cell receptor beta chains sequenced from a single sample in a study of blood T cell repertoires in COVID-19. TCRdb's copy holds only in-frame clones and misses some; the assay was immunoSEQ multiplex PCR. The sample lists 50,000 to 55,000 clones, 87% seen once, with approximately 15% in the top ten. Sequenced sample: peripheral blood. Receptor source: a human donor with active COVID-19. The donor label of this sample is uncertain.

This clone was recorded once. V and J are TRBV4-2 and TRBJ2-7, with D uncertain. This CDR3 spans 14 amino acids. Trimming cost V 3 bases and J 0 bases, with 9 bases left between them. CDR1 LGHNA and CDR2 YNFKEQ come from the germline V gene. DNA of the CDR3: TGTGCCAGCAGCCAGCCGGCTAGCTCCTACGAGCAGTACTTC. It translates to CASSQPASSYEQYF.

V gene TRBV19 combines with J gene TRBJ2-5, with D unresolved. The germline CDR1 and CDR2 sequences are LNHDA and SQIVND (reference sequence). Trimming cost V 5 bases and J 5 bases, with 15 bases left between them. CDR3 length equals 14 residues. In DNA form, the CDR3 reads TGTGCCAGTAGTTCTACCATGAAGTGGGAGACCCAGTACTTC. As protein: CASSSTMKWETQYF.

V is TRBV12-3 or TRBV12-4 and J is TRBJ2-2, with no clear D. Trimming shortened V by 8 bases and J by 5 bases, and 12 bases separated the two germline ends. The CDR3 consists of 13 residues. CDR3 DNA: TGTGCCAGCGCCCGTAAACAGACCGGGGAGCTGTTTTTT. It translates to CASARKQTGELFF.

A few counts support this clone. This chain links TRBV3-1 (or the pseudogene TRBV3-2) with TRBJ2-7; no reliable D call. The CDR3 runs to 12 residues. V was shortened by 2 bases and J by 7 bases, with 9 bases between the two germline ends. Looked up from germline, CDR1 is LGHDT and CDR2 is YNNKEL (reference sequence). The CDR3 DNA sequence: TGTGCCAGCAGCCAATCTCTCGGGGAGCAGTACTTC. This translates into CASSQSLGEQYF.

The chain is built from TRBV6-5 and TRBJ1-1, with 10 bases aligning to TRBD1. The CDR3 totals 14 residues. V shed 4 bases, J shed 5 bases, and the junction held 4 bases outside the gene matches. Germline-derived CDR1 and CDR2 are MNHEY and SVGAGI. The CDR3 region is CASSFGQGGTEAFF. DNA of the CDR3: TGTGCCAGCAGTTTCGGACAGGGGGGAACTGAAGCTTTCTTT.

CDR3 coding DNA: TGCGCCAGCAGCGAGGGGGCTCTGAGAACAGATACGCAGTATTTT. Encoded protein: CASSEGALRTDTQYF. The J gene is TRBJ2-3, the V gene TRBV5-1, with 7 nucleotides matching TRBD1. The J segment lost 3 bases and the V segment lost 4 bases, leaving 8 bases of the junction unmatched. This CDR3 is 15 amino acids long. The germline gives CDR1 SGHRS, CDR2 YFSETQ.

The chain recombines TRBV9 with TRBJ2-3; 8 nucleotides line up with TRBD2. Germline trimming cut 0 bases from V and 4 bases from J; bases unmatched to any gene: 4. Looked up from germline, CDR1 is SGDLS and CDR2 is YYNGEE. The CDR3 spans 15 residues. In DNA, the CDR3 is TGTGCCAGCAGCGTAGAACGAGCGGGGGCAGATACGCAGTATTTT. Its translation: CASSVERAGADTQYF.

V is TRBV19 and J is TRBJ1-3, with TRBD1 as a possible D gene (6 bases). Trimming stripped 3 bases from V and 0 bases from J, with 15 bases between. In germline, CDR1 is LNHDA, CDR2 SQIVND (reference sequence). The CDR3 covers 17 residues. CDR3 sequence reads: CASSMSPGASSGNTIYF. The CDR3 region has the DNA TGTGCCAGTAGTATGTCGCCAGGGGCGAGCTCTGGAAACACCATATATTTT. Using reference TRBV19 and TRBJ1-3 for the parts outside the CDR3, the full variable domain is DGGITQSPKYLFRKEGQNVTLSCEQNLNHDAMYWYRQDPGQGLRLIYYSQIVNDFQKGDIAEGYSVSREKKESFPLTVTSAQKNPTAFYLCASSMSPGASSGNTIYFGEGSWLTVV.

This clone was detected only a few times. This sequence joins TRBV24-1 and TRBJ2-1, with TRBD1 identical over 7 bases. The CDR3 runs 15 residues. Trimming removed 2 bases from V and 6 bases from J; junction bases left unmatched: 6. Germline V gene lookup returns CDR1 KGHDR and CDR2 SFDVKD. DNA of the CDR3: TGTGCCACCAGTGATTATTTCAGGGGGTCCAATGAGCAGTTCTTC. Translation: CATSDYFRGSNEQFF.

The rearrangement links TRBV19 to TRBJ1-3; D gene unclear. The germline gives CDR1 LNHDA, CDR2 SQIVND (reference sequence). The V end was cut by 4 bases, the J end by 0 bases, with 10 bases between. CDR3 length: 15 amino acids. CDR3 bases: TGTGCCAGTAGTAAGGAGGGCAGCTCTGGAAACACCATATATTTT. Encoded protein: CASSKEGSSGNTIYF.

A few counts support this clone. The V call is TRBV9, the J call TRBJ2-7, with 9 bases identical to TRBD1. This CDR3 is built from 15 residues. Germline V gives CDR1 SGDLS, CDR2 YYNGEE. J gave up 3 bases and V 4 bases, and 8 bases lay outside the gene matches. In nucleotides, the CDR3 is TGTGCCAGCAGCCGACAGGGGGAAAACTACTACGAGCAGTACTTC. Residues: CASSRQGENYYEQYF.

This chain uses TRBV24-1 with TRBJ2-3, with 7 bases lining up with TRBD2. The ends lost 4 bases at V and 2 bases at J; junction bases unmatched: 5. The V gene's germline CDR1 is KGHDR and CDR2 SFDVKD. This CDR3 spans 15 amino acids. CDR3 region: CATSDSGVNTDTQYF. The CDR3 coding sequence is TGTGCCACCAGTGACAGCGGGGTGAACACAGATACGCAGTATTTT.

This clone was seen a single time. The chain employs TRBV6-5 and TRBJ2-5, with 8 bases fitting TRBD2. The junction had 6 bases not matched to a gene; V was cut back by 1 base and J by 2 bases. There are 16 residues in the CDR3. CDR1 MNHEY and CDR2 SVGAGI come from the germline V gene. CDR3 amino acids: CASSYFVAGSQETQYF. Written as DNA, the CDR3 is TGTGCCAGCAGTTACTTCGTAGCGGGGTCTCAAGAGACCCAGTACTTC.

V is TRBV28 and J is TRBJ1-2; D not resolved. Germline V gene sequence: CDR1 MDHEN, CDR2 SYDVKM. V lost 1 base and J 4 bases, leaving 13 bases between the germline ends. The CDR3 is 15 residues long. Written as DNA, the CDR3 is TGTGCCAGCAGTTTATCGGCAGGACTAACCTATGGCTACACCTTC. It codes for CASSLSAGLTYGYTF.

This chain links TRBV4-1 with TRBJ1-1; perhaps TRBD1 as D (6 bases). The V and J ends lost 4 bases and 7 bases respectively, with 16 bases between them. This CDR3 has 14 amino acids. Germline loops: CDR1 MGHRA, CDR2 YSYEKL. The CDR3 region is CASSLLGRGGEAFF. CDR3 sequence (DNA): TGCGCCAGCAGCCTCTTAGGGAGAGGGGGTGAAGCTTTCTTT.

The V gene is TRBV3-1 (or the pseudogene TRBV3-2), the J gene TRBJ1-6; no reliable D call. In germline, CDR1 is LGHDT, CDR2 YNNKEL (reference sequence). The CDR3 length is 13 residues. The V end was cut by 0 bases, the J end by 7 bases, with 4 bases between. CDR3 DNA sequence: TGTGCCAGCAGCCAAGAGACAAATTCACCCCTCCACTTT. It encodes CASSQETNSPLHF.

The chain has TRBV6-2 or TRBV6-3 and TRBJ1-1, with 7 bases fitting TRBD1. The germline V gene encodes CDR1 MNHEY and CDR2 SVGEGT. Trimming cost V 6 bases and J 3 bases; bases outside gene matches: 16. The CDR3 contains 17 residues. CDR3: CASSPAPGQRVDTEAFF. As DNA, the CDR3 is TGTGCCAGCAGCCCTGCCCCGGGACAGCGGGTAGACACTGAAGCTTTCTTT.

This chain connects TRBV12-3 or TRBV12-4 to TRBJ2-2; D ambiguous. The CDR3 consists of 12 residues. V lost 3 bases, J lost 7 bases, and 6 bases lay in between. This CDR3 reads CASSFPVGELFF. The CDR3 coding sequence is TGTGCCAGCAGTTTTCCGGTCGGGGAGCTGTTTTTT.